This TCR beta chain was sequenced during a study of blood T cell repertoires in COVID-19. Turning to the study itself: Samples of COVID-19 (acute and convalescent) were obtained from the United States, Italy and Spain. PBMCs, B-cell-depleted T cells, or T cells were the source of the cDNA or gDNA that made up the material.

Trimming took 5 bases from V and 1 from J; bases not matched to a gene: 2. The germline V gene encodes CDR1 KGHDR and CDR2 SFDVKD. There are 14 residues in the CDR3. Generated by immunoSEQ multiplex PCR, the TCRdb table keeps only in-frame clones and is missing some. The sample carries approximately 120,000 clones, approximately 85% recorded once. Sequencing input: peripheral blood. This chain connects TRBV24-1 to TRBJ1-1; the match to TRBD1 covers 8 bases. This clonotype was obtained from a woman older than 75 with COVID-19, enrolled during active disease. The CDR3 nucleotides are TGTGCCACCAGTGGTGGACAGGGGAACACTGAAGCTTTCTTT. Its protein is CATSGGQGNTEAFF.